The 5 T cell receptor beta chains in this list originate from one sample, sequenced in a study of OX40 agonist ivuxolimab in advanced cancers. Assay used: immunoSEQ multiplex PCR; TCRdb lists only in-frame clones, some missing. Of over 50,000 clones in the sample, around 82% are singletons; the top ten hold about 4.5%. The sequencing used CD4+ or CD8+ T cells sorted from blood, collected in a trial of the OX40 agonist ivuxolimab. Receptors were obtained from an adult with an advanced solid tumor such as melanoma, head and neck, liver or kidney cancer.

The chain has TRBV9 and TRBJ2-3, with 13 bases matching TRBD2. The ends lost 4 bases at V and 2 bases at J; junction bases unmatched: 13. This CDR3 is 19 amino acids long. The germline gives CDR1 SGDLS, CDR2 YYNGEE. The CDR3 here is CASSPLWPGLAGFTDTQYF. CDR3 bases: TGTGCCAGCAGCCCCCTCTGGCCGGGACTAGCGGGATTCACAGATACGCAGTATTTT.

The chain employs TRBV19 and TRBJ2-1; no definite D call. The CDR3 consists of 16 residues. V was trimmed by 4 bases and J by 4 bases, leaving 17 bases between them. In germline, CDR1 is LNHDA, CDR2 SQIVND (reference sequence). Written as DNA, the CDR3 is TGTGCCAGTAGTAGCCTAACCCGAACCGTTTACAATGAGCAGTTCTTC. Translating gives CASSSLTRTVYNEQFF.

This clone was counted a single time. The genes are TRBV11-3 and TRBJ2-2, with 7 bases that match TRBD1. Germline lookup yields CDR1 SGHNT and CDR2 YENEEA. This CDR3 is built from 15 residues. J lost 0 bases, V lost 5 bases, and 3 bases had no gene match. This chain's CDR3 is CASSRGTANTGELFF. The CDR3 DNA reads TGTGCCAGCAGCCGAGGGACAGCGAACACCGGGGAGCTGTTTTTT.

The gene calls are TRBV14 and TRBJ2-4; 9 bases align to TRBD1. V lost 3 bases to trimming and J lost 0 bases; unmatched junction nucleotides: 12. The CDR3 runs 19 residues. Germline CDR1 reads SGHDN; CDR2 reads FVKESK. In nucleotides, the CDR3 is TGTGCCAGCAGCCAGAACAGGGGGCAGATGGGATTAGCCAAAAACATTCAGTACTTC. Its translation: CASSQNRGQMGLAKNIQYF.

The chain has TRBV14 and TRBJ2-1, with a possible D match to TRBD2 (6 bases). There are 16 residues in the CDR3. Trimming shortened V by 2 bases and J by 7 bases, and 18 bases separated the two germline ends. Germline lookup yields CDR1 SGHDN and CDR2 FVKESK. The CDR3 region is CASSQNWRGVSNEQFF. The CDR3 bases are TGTGCCAGCAGCCAAAATTGGCGGGGAGTTTCTAATGAGCAGTTCTTC.